This TCR beta chain was sequenced in a study of T cell responses to AZD1222 COVID-19 vaccine. Repertoires were generated with immunoSEQ multiplex PCR, while TCRdb's copy carries only in-frame clones and drops some. The data show about 120,000 clones, about 91% seen once. The V segment lost 5 bases and the J segment 0 bases; nucleotides outside the gene matches: 12. Per germline, CDR1 LNHDA and CDR2 SQIVND (reference sequence). The length of the CDR3 is 18 residues. J is TRBJ2-4 and V is TRBV19; 8 nucleotides match TRBD2. The receptor's source is an adult in good health. Material: peripheral blood, obtained on day 0 of AZD1222 vaccination. The chain's CDR3 is CASSSRSSGAIAKNIQYF. DNA for the CDR3: TGTGCCAGTAGTTCCCGGAGTAGCGGGGCCATAGCCAAAAACATTCAGTACTTC.